These 12 T cell receptor beta chains originate from one sample sequenced in a study of cytomegalovirus exposure and HLA in healthy donors. The PCR contained 60 Vbeta and 13 Jbeta primers. Repertoires were generated with immunoSEQ multiplex PCR, while TCRdb's copy carries only in-frame clones and drops some. The listing records approximately 110,000 clones. The sample taken for sequencing was PBMCs. Source of these receptors: a man aged 50 to 60 in good health and CMV-seronegative.

The genes are TRBV5-4 and TRBJ1-2; TRBD1 aligns across 7 bases. Germline V CDR1 and CDR2: SGHNT, YYREEE (reference sequence). CDR3 length equals 14 residues. Losses at the gene ends were 2 bases for V and 3 bases for J; bases not matched to a gene: 4. CDR3 region: CASSFEGADYGYTF. Written as DNA, the CDR3 is TGTGCCAGCAGCTTTGAGGGGGCGGACTATGGCTACACCTTC.

The DNA of the CDR3 is TGTGCCAGCTCACGCGAAACGAGTTCGCCCCAGCATTTT. Its protein is CASSRETSSPQHF. J is TRBJ1-5 and V is TRBV18; D is uncertain. The germline gives CDR1 KGHSH, CDR2 LQKENI. V lost 4 bases, J lost 9 bases, and 13 bases lay in between. The CDR3 covers 13 residues.

As DNA, the CDR3 is TGTGCCAGCAGCGGACAGGCGGGCAATCAGCCCCAGCATTTT. It is translated as CASSGQAGNQPQHF. V and J are TRBV7-6 and TRBJ1-5; 7 nucleotides match TRBD1. The CDR3 runs 14 residues. V lost 5 bases, J lost 2 bases, and 3 bases stayed unmatched. CDR1 is SGHVS, CDR2 FNYEAQ, per germline.

V usage is TRBV7-2 and J usage is TRBJ1-2; D perhaps matches TRBD1 (5 bases). V was pared by 4 bases and J by 3 bases, with 12 bases between. Germline loops: CDR1 SGHTA, CDR2 FQGNSA. The CDR3 is 14 residues long. In DNA form, the CDR3 reads TGTGCCAGCAGCTCCAGGGAGGAGGACTATGGCTACACCTTC. Its protein is CASSSREEDYGYTF.

The chain carries TRBV13 and TRBJ2-7; 7 bases fit TRBD1. This CDR3 has 15 residues. Germline trimming cut 4 bases from V and 4 bases from J; bases unmatched to any gene: 10. CDR1 PRHDT and CDR2 FYEKMQ come from the germline V gene (reference sequence). The CDR3 loop reads CASSYLGTDRYEQYF. In nucleotides, the CDR3 is TGTGCCAGCAGCTACCTGGGGACAGACCGTTACGAGCAGTACTTC.

The J gene is TRBJ2-2, the V gene TRBV27; D is unresolved. In germline, CDR1 is MNHEY, CDR2 SMNVEV (reference sequence). CDR3 length equals 11 residues. V lost 5 bases and J 7 bases, leaving 5 bases between the germline ends. CDR3 region: CASSTGGELFF. In DNA, the CDR3 is TGTGCCAGCAGTACGGGCGGGGAGCTGTTTTTT.

V usage is TRBV7-9 and J usage is TRBJ2-2, with a possible D match to TRBD2 (7 bases). The V end was cut by 5 bases, the J end by 1 base, with 14 bases between. This CDR3 comprises 16 residues. CDR1 SEHNR and CDR2 FQNEAQ come from the germline V gene (reference sequence). CDR3: CASSPREGQNTGELFF. CDR3 nucleotides: TGTGCCAGCAGCCCTAGGGAGGGACAGAACACCGGGGAGCTGTTTTTT.

The chain carries TRBV7-2 and TRBJ2-1; D gene ambiguous. Germline values: CDR1 SGHTA, CDR2 FQGNSA. The CDR3 totals 13 residues. The germline V and J ends were trimmed by 2 bases and 7 bases, with 9 bases remaining between them. CDR3 in DNA: TGTGCCAGCAGCTTAAGTCGTCTAAATGAGCAGTTCTTC. It translates to CASSLSRLNEQFF.

J is TRBJ2-1 and V is TRBV10-3; TRBD2 matches 11 bases. The length of the CDR3 is 16 residues. Germline V gene data show CDR1 as ENHRY and CDR2 as SYGVKD. The ends lost 6 bases at V and 11 bases at J; junction bases unmatched: 15. The CDR3 spells CAIRDSGLAGQIKQFF. The DNA of the CDR3 is TGTGCCATCAGGGACTCTGGACTAGCGGGTCAGATTAAGCAGTTCTTC.

This chain joins TRBV5-1 and TRBJ2-5; 9 bases match TRBD1. Germline V gene sequence: CDR1 SGHRS, CDR2 YFSETQ. The CDR3 length is 17 residues. The ends lost 3 bases at V and 5 bases at J; junction bases unmatched: 14. The CDR3 here is CASSSLGLGQGSETQYF. The DNA for the CDR3 is TGCGCCAGCAGCTCCCTGGGTCTCGGACAGGGGAGCGAGACCCAGTACTTC.

This chain connects TRBV5-1 to TRBJ1-4, with 7 positions matching TRBD1. Germline assignment: CDR1 SGHRS and CDR2 YFSETQ. The V and J ends lost 3 bases and 6 bases, in that order; junction bases with no gene match: 5. The CDR3 has 14 residues. CDR3 loop: CASSSEGTDEKLFF. The CDR3 bases are TGCGCCAGCAGCTCCGAAGGGACAGATGAAAAACTGTTTTTT.

The gene calls are TRBV19 and TRBJ2-3; the match to TRBD2 covers 11 bases. J was trimmed by 0 bases and V by 3 bases; bases with no gene match: 5. The CDR3 extends over 17 amino acids. Germline V gene data show CDR1 as LNHDA and CDR2 as SQIVND (reference sequence). The CDR3 spells CASSMQRTSGSTDTQYF. CDR3 coding DNA: TGTGCCAGTAGTATGCAAAGGACTAGCGGGAGCACAGATACGCAGTATTTT.